The 15 T cell receptor beta chains listed next were all sequenced from one sample in a study of cytomegalovirus exposure and HLA in healthy donors. The PCR employed 60 Vbeta primers together with 13 Jbeta primers. Sequenced by immunoSEQ multiplex PCR; TCRdb stores in-frame clones only, minus some. Of 110,000 to 150,000 clones listed, roughly a tenth are singletons. Specimen: PBMCs. Receptors originate from a male donor in good health and CMV-seronegative.

This clone has just a few counts. This chain joins TRBV5-4 and TRBJ2-3, with 10 positions matching TRBD2. Germline V gives CDR1 SGHNT, CDR2 YYREEE (reference sequence). V was pared by 4 bases and J by 4 bases, with 6 bases of the junction left unmatched. The length of the CDR3 is 15 residues. CDR3 bases: TGTGCCAGCAGCAACGCCCTAGCGGGAGCAGATACGCAGTATTTT. Translated, it gives CASSNALAGADTQYF.

This sequence joins TRBV10-3 and TRBJ2-3; 7 bases line up with TRBD2. The trim removed 0 bases at V and 3 bases at J, leaving 3 bases unmatched. Germline CDR1 reads ENHRY; CDR2 reads SYGVKD. The CDR3 spans 15 residues. CDR3 residues: CAISESGRETDTQYF. In nucleotides, the CDR3 is TGTGCCATCAGTGAGTCGGGGAGGGAAACAGATACGCAGTATTTT.

For the CDR3, the DNA is TGTGCCAGCAGTAGCAGACAGGGTAGAAACTATGGCTACACCTTC. Translated: CASSSRQGRNYGYTF. The chain recombines TRBV25-1 with TRBJ1-2; 7 nucleotides match TRBD1. Germline V gives CDR1 MGHDK, CDR2 SYGVNS. This CDR3 comprises 15 residues. V trimming: 5 bases; J trimming: 2 bases; junction bases outside the gene matches: 8.

The chain recombines TRBV19 with TRBJ1-1, with 9 bases matching TRBD1. The germline gives CDR1 LNHDA, CDR2 SQIVND (reference sequence). There are 16 residues in the CDR3. J was trimmed by 0 bases and V by 5 bases; bases with no gene match: 7. The CDR3 nucleotides read TGTGCCAGTAGTCGATGGACAGGGGACATGAACACTGAAGCTTTCTTT. It is translated as CASSRWTGDMNTEAFF.

The gene calls are TRBV4-1 and TRBJ2-7, with 16 bases that match TRBD2. This CDR3 is 14 amino acids long. Trimming at V came to 4 bases and at J to 9 bases, leaving 3 bases not matched to a gene. Germline V CDR1 and CDR2: MGHRA, YSYEKL. CDR3 in amino acids: CASSLGLAGGMQYF. The CDR3, as DNA: TGCGCCAGCAGCCTGGGACTAGCGGGAGGGATGCAGTACTTC.

The chain uses TRBV5-1 and TRBJ2-1; D perhaps matches TRBD2 (7 bases). CDR1 SGHRS and CDR2 YFSETQ come from the germline V gene. The CDR3 has 15 residues. The germline V and J ends were trimmed by 0 bases and 6 bases, with 13 bases remaining between them. The CDR3 DNA follows: TGCGCCAGCAGCTTGGATCCCGGGGGGCGCAATGAGCAGTTCTTC. It yields the protein CASSLDPGGRNEQFF. The full variable domain, with the rest looked up from reference TRBV5-1 and TRBJ2-1, is KAGVTQTPRYLIKTRGQQVTLSCSPISGHRSVSWYQQTPGQGLQFLFEYFSETQRNKGNFPGRFSGRQFSNSRSEMNVSTLELGDSALYLCASSLDPGGRNEQFFGPGTRLTVL.

This clone has only a few counts. Here the CDR3 reads CASTPDRGFLETQYF. The CDR3 bases are TGTGCCAGCACCCCGGACAGGGGGTTTCTAGAGACCCAGTACTTC. This chain connects TRBV28 to TRBJ2-5; 10 nucleotides match TRBD1. Germline assignment: CDR1 MDHEN and CDR2 SYDVKM. V lost 7 bases to trimming and J lost 4 bases; unmatched junction nucleotides: 9. The CDR3 is 15 amino acids. The entire variable domain, with the rest obtained from reference TRBV28 and TRBJ2-5, is as follows: DVKVTQSSRYLVKRTGEKVFLECVQDMDHENMFWYRQDPGLGLRLIYFSYDVKMKEKGDIPEGYSVSREKKERFSLILESASTNQTSMYLCASTPDRGFLETQYFGPGTRLLVL.

The V call is TRBV4-3, the J call TRBJ2-1; maybe TRBD1 (5 bases). Germline-derived CDR1 and CDR2 are LGHNA and YSLEER. V was shortened by 0 bases and J by 4 bases, with 13 bases between the two germline ends. The CDR3 runs 16 residues. CDR3 nucleotide sequence: TGCGCCAGCAGCCAAGATAACCAGGGTGGTTACAATGAGCAGTTCTTC. Translated, it gives CASSQDNQGGYNEQFF.

V gene TRBV9 combines with J gene TRBJ2-1, with 9 bases fitting TRBD1. The CDR3 loop spans 14 amino acids. The V segment lost 3 bases and the J segment 7 bases; nucleotides outside the gene matches: 5. Germline V CDR1 and CDR2: SGDLS, YYNGEE. In nucleotides, the CDR3 is TGTGCCAGCAGCGCCGGGACAGGGAGGAATGAGCAGTTCTTC. It yields the protein CASSAGTGRNEQFF.

V is TRBV5-1 and J is TRBJ2-5, with a weak D call TRBD2 (5 bases). The J call may be wrong; the DNA end is better matched by TRBJ2-7. Germline loops: CDR1 SGHRS, CDR2 YFSETQ. The CDR3 extends over 13 amino acids. CDR3 sequence (DNA): TGCGCCAGCAATGAGGGCGGCGCCTACGAGCAGTACTTC. Amino acid sequence: CASNEGGAYEQYF.

This clone has just a few counts. DNA for the CDR3: TGCGCCAGCAGCCAGGAAAGACAGAAAGTATTGAACACTGAAGCTTTCTTT. Translated, it gives CASSQERQKVLNTEAFF. V usage is TRBV4-3 and J usage is TRBJ1-1; possible D gene TRBD1, 5 bases. V was clipped by 3 bases and J by 0 bases, with 17 bases between them. The CDR3 runs to 17 residues. Germline assignment: CDR1 LGHNA and CDR2 YSLEER.

This clone appeared a few times. The V gene is TRBV28, the J gene TRBJ1-1; 8 positions agree with TRBD1. With 2 bases clipped from V and 7 bases from J, the junction kept 6 bases outside the gene matches. The length of the CDR3 is 14 residues. The germline CDR1 and CDR2 sequences are MDHEN and SYDVKM. The CDR3 DNA is TGTGCCAGCAGTTTACGCAGGGGGCGAGGTGAAGCTTTCTTT. Encoded protein: CASSLRRGRGEAFF.

A few counts support this clone. V is TRBV10-3 and J is TRBJ1-2; D perhaps matches TRBD1 (6 bases). The CDR3 is 13 residues long. V lost 6 bases, J lost 8 bases, and 16 bases lay in between. Germline V CDR1 and CDR2: ENHRY, SYGVKD. CDR3 bases: TGTGCCATCAGACAGGGAGAACTCAACGGCTACACCTTC. It specifies CAIRQGELNGYTF.

This chain links TRBV6-5 with TRBJ1-3; D remains unclear. Germline assignment: CDR1 MNHEY and CDR2 SVGAGI. V dropped 0 bases and J dropped 0 bases, with 6 bases sitting between them. There are 15 residues in the CDR3. The CDR3 DNA follows: TGTGCCAGCAGTTACTCCGACAACTCTGGAAACACCATATATTTT. It is translated as CASSYSDNSGNTIYF.

This clone was counted between two and nine times. The gene calls are TRBV4-2 and TRBJ1-5; TRBD1 matches 10 bases. The CDR3 covers 15 residues. Germline trimming cut 3 bases from V and 3 bases from J; bases unmatched to any gene: 2. Germline CDR1 and CDR2: LGHNA and YNFKEQ. CDR3 sequence: CASSQDRGANQPQHF. The DNA for the CDR3 is TGTGCCAGCAGCCAGGACAGGGGGGCCAATCAGCCCCAGCATTTT.